This entry concerns a single TCR beta chain. This sample stems from a study of T-cell reconstitution after alpha-beta-depleted transplantation in children. Preparing the TCRbeta library involved the use of unique molecular identifiers. TCRdb analysed the PCR reads with MiXCR anew, one entry per CDR3 protein. The sample carries hundreds of thousands of distinct CDR3 sequences, 16% recorded once. V was trimmed by 2 bases and J by 10 bases, leaving 21 bases between them. The CDR3 covers 15 residues. Looked up from germline, CDR1 is SGHNT and CDR2 is YYREEE (reference sequence). The sample consisted of PBMCs from the stem cell graft donor, taken from the stem cell graft. The receptor was isolated from a human donor who donated a stem cell graft to a child with acute myeloid leukemia. The rearrangement uses TRBV5-4 and TRBJ1-2; D possibly corresponds to TRBD1 (5 bases). CDR3 sequence: CASSLWGPGREAYTF. CDR3 DNA sequence: TGTGCCAGCAGCTTATGGGGCCCAGGGAGGGAAGCCTACACCTTC.